What follows describes a single TCR beta chain. No antigen is known for it. The data were obtained in a study of T cell responses to AZD1222 COVID-19 vaccine. Broader study findings: There were repertoire samples only from the period after the peak T cell response. As reported, nearly half of all spike-specific TCRs target variant regions that are unmutated.

Assay used: immunoSEQ multiplex PCR; TCRdb lists only in-frame clones, some missing. The data show fewer than 90,000 clones, with 85% to 90% seen just once and less than 9% held by the top ten. The TCR was taken from an adult who received the AZD1222 COVID-19 vaccine. The source was peripheral blood, collected 28 days after the second AZD1222 dose.

CDR3 nucleotides: TGTGCCTGGAGTGTATTGGGTAGCGGCACAGATACGCAGTATTTT. It codes for CAWSVLGSGTDTQYF. The rearrangement joins TRBV30 to TRBJ2-3; weak D call: TRBD2 (5 bases). Trimming stripped 0 bases from V and 1 base from J, with 11 bases between. The CDR3 is made up of 15 amino acids. CDR1 and CDR2 from the germline V gene are GTSNPN and SVGIG (reference sequence).